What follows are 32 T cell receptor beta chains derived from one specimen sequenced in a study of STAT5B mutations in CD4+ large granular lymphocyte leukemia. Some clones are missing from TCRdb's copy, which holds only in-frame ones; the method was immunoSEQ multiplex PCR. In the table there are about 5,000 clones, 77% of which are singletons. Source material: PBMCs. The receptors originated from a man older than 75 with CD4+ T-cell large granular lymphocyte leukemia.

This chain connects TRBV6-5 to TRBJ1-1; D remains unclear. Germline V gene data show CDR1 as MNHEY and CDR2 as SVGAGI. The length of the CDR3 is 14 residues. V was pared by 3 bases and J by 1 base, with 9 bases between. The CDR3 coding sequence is TGTGCCAGCAGTTATGGGTGGGCGAACACTGAAGCTTTCTTT. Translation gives CASSYGWANTEAFF.

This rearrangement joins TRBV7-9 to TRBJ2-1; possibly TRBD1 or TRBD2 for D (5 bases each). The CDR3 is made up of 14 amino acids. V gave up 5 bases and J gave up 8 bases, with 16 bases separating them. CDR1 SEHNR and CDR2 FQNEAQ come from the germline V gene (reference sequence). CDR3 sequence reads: CASSATESGHEQFF. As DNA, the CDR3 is TGTGCCAGCAGCGCAACCGAATCGGGGCATGAGCAGTTCTTC. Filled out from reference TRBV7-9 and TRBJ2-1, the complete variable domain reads DTGVSQNPRHKITKRGQNVTFRCDPISEHNRLYWYRQTLGQGPEFLTYFQNEAQLEKSRLLSDRFSAERPKGSFSTLEIQRTEQGDSAMYLCASSATESGHEQFFGPGTRLTVL.

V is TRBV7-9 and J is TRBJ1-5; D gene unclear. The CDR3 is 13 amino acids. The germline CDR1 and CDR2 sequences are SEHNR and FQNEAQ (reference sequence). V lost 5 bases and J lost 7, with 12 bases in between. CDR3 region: CASSEVGGQPQHF. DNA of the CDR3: TGTGCCAGCAGCGAGGTGGGTGGGCAGCCCCAGCATTTT. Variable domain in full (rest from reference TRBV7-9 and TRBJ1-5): DTGVSQNPRHKITKRGQNVTFRCDPISEHNRLYWYRQTLGQGPEFLTYFQNEAQLEKSRLLSDRFSAERPKGSFSTLEIQRTEQGDSAMYLCASSEVGGQPQHFGDGTRLSIL.

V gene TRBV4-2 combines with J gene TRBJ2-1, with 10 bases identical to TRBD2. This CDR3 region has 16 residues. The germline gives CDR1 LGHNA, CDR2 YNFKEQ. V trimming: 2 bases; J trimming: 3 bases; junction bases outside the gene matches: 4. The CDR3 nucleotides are TGTGCCAGCAGCCAATACACTAGCGGGGACTACAATGAGCAGTTCTTC. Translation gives CASSQYTSGDYNEQFF.

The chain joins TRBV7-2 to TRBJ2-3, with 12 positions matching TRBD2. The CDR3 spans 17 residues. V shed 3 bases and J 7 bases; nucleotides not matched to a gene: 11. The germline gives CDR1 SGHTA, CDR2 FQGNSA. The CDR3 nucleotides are TGTGCCAGCAGCTTGAGTTTTCTAGCGGGGGGGAGTAATACGCAGTATTTT. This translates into CASSLSFLAGGSNTQYF. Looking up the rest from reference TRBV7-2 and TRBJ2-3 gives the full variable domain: GAGVSQSPSNKVTEKGKDVELRCDPISGHTALYWYRQSLGQGLEFLIYFQGNSAPDKSGLPSDRFSAERTGGSVSTLTIQRTQQEDSAVYLCASSLSFLAGGSNTQYFGPGTRLTVL.

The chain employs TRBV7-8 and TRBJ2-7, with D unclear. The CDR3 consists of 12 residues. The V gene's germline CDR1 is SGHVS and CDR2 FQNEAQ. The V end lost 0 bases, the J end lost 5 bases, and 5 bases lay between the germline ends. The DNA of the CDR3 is TGTGCCAGCAGCTTAGCCCTCGACGAGCAGTACTTC. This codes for CASSLALDEQYF. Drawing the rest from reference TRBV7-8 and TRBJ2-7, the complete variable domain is GAGVSQSPRYKVAKRGQDVALRCDPISGHVSLFWYQQALGQGPEFLTYFQNEAQLDKSGLPSDRFFAERPEGSVSTLKIQRTQQEDSAVYLCASSLALDEQYFGPGTRLTVT.

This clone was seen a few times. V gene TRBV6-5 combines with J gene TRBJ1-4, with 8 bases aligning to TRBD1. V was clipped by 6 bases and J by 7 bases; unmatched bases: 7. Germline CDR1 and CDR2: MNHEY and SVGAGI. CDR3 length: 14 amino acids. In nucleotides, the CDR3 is TGTGCCAGCAGCCGCAGGGGGCGAGGTGAAAAACTGTTTTTT. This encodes CASSRRGRGEKLFF.

The CDR3 reads CASSEVISGGARTGELFF. For the CDR3, the DNA is TGTGCCAGCAGTGAAGTGATTAGCGGGGGGGCCCGCACCGGGGAGCTGTTTTTT. The rearrangement links TRBV6-1 to TRBJ2-2, with 11 bases that match TRBD2. J was trimmed by 4 bases and V by 1 base; bases with no gene match: 8. Germline V gene data show CDR1 as MNHNS and CDR2 as SASEGT. The CDR3 runs 18 residues.

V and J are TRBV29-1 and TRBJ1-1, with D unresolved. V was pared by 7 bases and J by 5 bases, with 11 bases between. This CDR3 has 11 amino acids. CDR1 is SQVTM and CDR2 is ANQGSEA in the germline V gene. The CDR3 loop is CSARTSTEAFF. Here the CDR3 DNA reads TGCAGCGCTAGGACGAGTACTGAAGCTTTCTTT. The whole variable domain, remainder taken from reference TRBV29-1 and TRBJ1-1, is SAVISQKPSRDICQRGTSLTIQCQVDSQVTMMFWYRQQPGQSLTLIATANQGSEATYESGFVIDKFPISRPNLTFSTLTVSNMSPEDSSIYLCSARTSTEAFFGQGTRLTVV.

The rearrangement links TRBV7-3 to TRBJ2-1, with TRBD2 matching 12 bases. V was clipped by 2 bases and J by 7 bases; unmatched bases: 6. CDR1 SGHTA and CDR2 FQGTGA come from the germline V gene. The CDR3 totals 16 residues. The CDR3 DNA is TGTGCCAGCAGCTTACTAGCGGGAGGGCCCGGTAATGAGCAGTTCTTC. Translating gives CASSLLAGGPGNEQFF.

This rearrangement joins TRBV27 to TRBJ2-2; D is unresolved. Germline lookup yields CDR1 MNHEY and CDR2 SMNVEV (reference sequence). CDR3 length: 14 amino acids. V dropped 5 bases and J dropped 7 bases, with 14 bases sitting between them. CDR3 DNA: TGTGCCAGCAGTATCTACAGCGCCCGCGGGGAGCTGTTTTTT. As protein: CASSIYSARGELFF.

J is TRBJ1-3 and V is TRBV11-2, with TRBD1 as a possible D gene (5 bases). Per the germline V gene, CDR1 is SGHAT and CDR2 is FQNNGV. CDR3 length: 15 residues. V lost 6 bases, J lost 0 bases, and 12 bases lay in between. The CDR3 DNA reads TGTGCCAGCAGTCTGTGGGGGAGCTCTGGAAACACCATATATTTT. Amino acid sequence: CASSLWGSSGNTIYF.

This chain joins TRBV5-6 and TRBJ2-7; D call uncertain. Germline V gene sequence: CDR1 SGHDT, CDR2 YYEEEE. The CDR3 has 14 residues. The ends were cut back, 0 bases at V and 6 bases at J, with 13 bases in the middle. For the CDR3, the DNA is TGTGCCAGCAGCTTGGTTGGATCCCCGCCCGAGCAGTACTTC. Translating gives CASSLVGSPPEQYF.

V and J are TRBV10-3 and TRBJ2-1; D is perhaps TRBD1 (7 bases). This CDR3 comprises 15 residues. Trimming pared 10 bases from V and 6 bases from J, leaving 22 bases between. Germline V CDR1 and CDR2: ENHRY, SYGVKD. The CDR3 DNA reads TGTGCCACTTCGCGACAGGGAGGAACGGTCAATGAGCAGTTCTTC. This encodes CATSRQGGTVNEQFF.

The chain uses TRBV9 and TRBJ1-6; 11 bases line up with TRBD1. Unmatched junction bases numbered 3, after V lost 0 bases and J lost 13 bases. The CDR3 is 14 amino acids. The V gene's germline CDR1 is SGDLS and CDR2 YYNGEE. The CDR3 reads CASSVEGQGGPLHF. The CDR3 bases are TGTGCCAGCAGCGTAGAGGGACAGGGGGGTCCCCTCCACTTT.

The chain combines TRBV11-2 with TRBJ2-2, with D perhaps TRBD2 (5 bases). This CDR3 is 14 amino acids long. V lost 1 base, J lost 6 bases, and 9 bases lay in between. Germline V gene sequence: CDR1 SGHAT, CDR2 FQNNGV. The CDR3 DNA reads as TGTGCCAGCAGCTTAGGAGCGGCTGCCGGGGAGCTGTTTTTT. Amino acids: CASSLGAAAGELFF. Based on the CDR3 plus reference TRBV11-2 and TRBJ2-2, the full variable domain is EAGVAQSPRYKIIEKRQSVAFWCNPISGHATLYWYQQILGQGPKLLIQFQNNGVVDDSQLPKDRFSAERLKGVDSTLKIQPAKLEDSAVYLCASSLGAAAGELFFGEGSRLTVL.

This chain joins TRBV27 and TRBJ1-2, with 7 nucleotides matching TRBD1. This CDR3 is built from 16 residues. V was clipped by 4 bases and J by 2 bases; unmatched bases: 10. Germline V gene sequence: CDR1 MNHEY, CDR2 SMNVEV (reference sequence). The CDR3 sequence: CASSSTQGPLNYGYTF. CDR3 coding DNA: TGTGCCAGCAGTTCGACACAGGGGCCGTTGAACTATGGCTACACCTTC.

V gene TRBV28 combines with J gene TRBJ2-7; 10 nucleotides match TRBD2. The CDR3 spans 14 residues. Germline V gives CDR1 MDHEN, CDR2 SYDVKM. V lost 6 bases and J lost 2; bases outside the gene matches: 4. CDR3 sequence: CASRGLAATYEQYF. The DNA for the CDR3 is TGTGCCAGCAGAGGACTAGCGGCCACCTACGAGCAGTACTTC.

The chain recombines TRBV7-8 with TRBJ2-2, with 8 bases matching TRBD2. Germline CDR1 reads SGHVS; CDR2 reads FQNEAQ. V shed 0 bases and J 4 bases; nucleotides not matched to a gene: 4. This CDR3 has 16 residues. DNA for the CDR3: TGTGCCAGCAGCTTAGCCGGGGGGGGGAGCACCGGGGAGCTGTTTTTT. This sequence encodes CASSLAGGGSTGELFF.

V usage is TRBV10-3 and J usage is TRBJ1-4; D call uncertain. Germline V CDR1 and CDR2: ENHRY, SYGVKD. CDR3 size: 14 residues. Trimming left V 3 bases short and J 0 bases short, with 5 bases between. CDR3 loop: CAISDHATNEKLFF. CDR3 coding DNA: TGTGCCATCAGTGATCATGCAACTAATGAAAAACTGTTTTTT.

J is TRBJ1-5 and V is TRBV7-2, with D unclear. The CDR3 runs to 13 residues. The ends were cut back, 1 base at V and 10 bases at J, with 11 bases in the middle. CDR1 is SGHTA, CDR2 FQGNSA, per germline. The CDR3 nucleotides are TGTGCCAGCAGCTTAGTTTCGGGTGAACCCCAGCATTTT. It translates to CASSLVSGEPQHF.

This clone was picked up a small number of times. Here the CDR3 DNA reads TGTGCCAGCAGTGGAGTGAACACTGAAGCTTTCTTT. Encoded protein: CASSGVNTEAFF. The chain joins TRBV2 to TRBJ1-1; unclear D gene. V lost 4 bases, J lost 0 bases, and 3 bases lay in between. The CDR3 is made up of 12 amino acids. Per germline, CDR1 SNHLY and CDR2 FYNNEI.

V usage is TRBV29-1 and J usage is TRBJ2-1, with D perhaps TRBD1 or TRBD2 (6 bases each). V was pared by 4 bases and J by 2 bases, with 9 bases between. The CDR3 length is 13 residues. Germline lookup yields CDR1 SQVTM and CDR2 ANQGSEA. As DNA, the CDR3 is TGCAGCGTTGGAGGGGGGACCTACAATGAGCAGTTCTTC. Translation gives CSVGGGTYNEQFF.

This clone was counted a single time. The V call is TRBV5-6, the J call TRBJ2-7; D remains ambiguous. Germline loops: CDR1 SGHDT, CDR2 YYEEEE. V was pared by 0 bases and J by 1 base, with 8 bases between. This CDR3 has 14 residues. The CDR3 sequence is CASSLVSRSYEQYF. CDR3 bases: TGTGCCAGCAGCTTGGTGTCAAGATCCTACGAGCAGTACTTC.

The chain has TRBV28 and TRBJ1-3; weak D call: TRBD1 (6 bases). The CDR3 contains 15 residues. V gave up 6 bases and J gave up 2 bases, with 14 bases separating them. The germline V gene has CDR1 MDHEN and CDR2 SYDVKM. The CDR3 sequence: CASRSQGRTGNTIYF. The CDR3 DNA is TGTGCCAGCAGATCACAGGGCAGGACTGGAAACACCATATATTTT. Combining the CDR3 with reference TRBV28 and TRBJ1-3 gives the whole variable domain DVKVTQSSRYLVKRTGEKVFLECVQDMDHENMFWYRQDPGLGLRLIYFSYDVKMKEKGDIPEGYSVSREKKERFSLILESASTNQTSMYLCASRSQGRTGNTIYFGEGSWLTVV.

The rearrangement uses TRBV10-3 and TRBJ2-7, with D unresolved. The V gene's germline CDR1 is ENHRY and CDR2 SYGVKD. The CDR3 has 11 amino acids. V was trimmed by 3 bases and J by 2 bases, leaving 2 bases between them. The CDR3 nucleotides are TGTGCCATCAGTGACCCCTACGAGCAGTACTTC. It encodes CAISDPYEQYF.

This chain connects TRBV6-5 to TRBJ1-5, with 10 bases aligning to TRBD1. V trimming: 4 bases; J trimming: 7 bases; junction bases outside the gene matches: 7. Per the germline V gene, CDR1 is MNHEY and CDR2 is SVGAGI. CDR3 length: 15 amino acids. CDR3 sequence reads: CASSFGQGVGQPQHF. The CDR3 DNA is TGTGCCAGCAGTTTCGGACAGGGGGTGGGCCAGCCCCAGCATTTT.

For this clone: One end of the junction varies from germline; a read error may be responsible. Here the CDR3 DNA reads TGTGCCAGCAGGTTGGGAGCCAGGGGGCGCACAGATACGCAGTATTTT. Translating gives CASRLGARGRTDTQYF. The V and J genes are TRBV5-6 and TRBJ2-3; 8 nucleotides line up with TRBD1. Germline values: CDR1 SGHDT, CDR2 YYEEEE. The CDR3 is 16 amino acids.

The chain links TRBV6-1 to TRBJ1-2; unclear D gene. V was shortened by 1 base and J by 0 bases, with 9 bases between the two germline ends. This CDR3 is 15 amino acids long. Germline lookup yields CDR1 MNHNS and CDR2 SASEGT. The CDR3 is CASSEGQKANYGYTF. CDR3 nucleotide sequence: TGTGCCAGCAGTGAAGGGCAGAAAGCTAACTATGGCTACACCTTC.

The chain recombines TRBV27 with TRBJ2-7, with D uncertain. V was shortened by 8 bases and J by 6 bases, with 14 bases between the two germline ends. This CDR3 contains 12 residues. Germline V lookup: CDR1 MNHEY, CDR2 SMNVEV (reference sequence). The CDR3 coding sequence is TGTGCCAGCTTCTCCGACTCATTCGAGCAGTACTTC. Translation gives CASFSDSFEQYF.

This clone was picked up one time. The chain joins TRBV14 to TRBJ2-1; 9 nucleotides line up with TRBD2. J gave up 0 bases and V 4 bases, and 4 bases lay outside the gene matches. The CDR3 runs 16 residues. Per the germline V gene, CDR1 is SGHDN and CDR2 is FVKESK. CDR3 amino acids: CASSLYSGSSYNEQFF. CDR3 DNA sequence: TGTGCCAGCAGCCTTTATAGCGGGAGCTCCTACAATGAGCAGTTCTTC. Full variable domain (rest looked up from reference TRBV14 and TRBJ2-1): EAGVTQFPSHSVIEKGQTVTLRCDPISGHDNLYWYRRVMGKEIKFLLHFVKESKQDESGMPNNRFLAERTGGTYSTLKVQPAELEDSGVYFCASSLYSGSSYNEQFFGPGTRLTVL.

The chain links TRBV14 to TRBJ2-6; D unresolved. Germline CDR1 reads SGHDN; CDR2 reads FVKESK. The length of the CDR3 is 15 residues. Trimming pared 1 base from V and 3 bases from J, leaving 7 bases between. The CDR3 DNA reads TGTGCCAGCAGCCAAGTTGGGGTTGGGGCCAACGTCCTGACTTTC. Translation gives CASSQVGVGANVLTF.